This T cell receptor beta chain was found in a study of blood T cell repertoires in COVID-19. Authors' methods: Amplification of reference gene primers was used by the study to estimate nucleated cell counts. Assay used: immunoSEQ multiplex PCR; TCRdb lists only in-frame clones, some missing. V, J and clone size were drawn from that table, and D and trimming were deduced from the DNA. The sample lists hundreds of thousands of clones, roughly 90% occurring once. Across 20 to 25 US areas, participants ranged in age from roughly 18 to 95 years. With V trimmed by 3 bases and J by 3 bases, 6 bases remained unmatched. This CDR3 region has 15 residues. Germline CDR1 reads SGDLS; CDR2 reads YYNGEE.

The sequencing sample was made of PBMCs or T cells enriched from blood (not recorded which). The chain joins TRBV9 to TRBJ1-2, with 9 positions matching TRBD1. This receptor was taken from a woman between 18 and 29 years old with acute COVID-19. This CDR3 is CASSGADRGDYGYTF. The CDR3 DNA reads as TGTGCCAGCAGCGGCGCGGACAGGGGTGACTATGGCTACACCTTC.